This T cell receptor (beta chain) was captured by sequencing in a study of cytomegalovirus exposure and HLA in healthy donors. As concerns this clone: The antigen remains unidentified.

Study conclusions and caveats: Exclusion applied to some V segments, including TRBV6-2 and TRBV6-3, as they were indistinguishable. The majority of CMV-associated TCR beta chains were reported as apparently HLA-restricted in a later analysis. Previous analysis showed most TCR beta V segments were productive about 87% or about 30% of the time.

The CDR3 runs 13 residues. Trimming stripped 3 bases from V and 7 bases from J, with 10 bases between. Germline V gives CDR1 SNHLY, CDR2 FYNNEI. It was with 60 Vbeta and 13 Jbeta primers that the PCR ran. Clones were read by immunoSEQ multiplex PCR, and TCRdb kept only the in-frame ones, dropping some. The data contain more than 140,000 clones, approximately 79% of them seen just once; the ten biggest clones take up 0.5% to 0.85%. The origin of this receptor is a male donor in good health and CMV-seronegative. The sample consisted of PBMCs. V and J are TRBV2 and TRBJ1-5; TRBD1 is a possible D gene (6 bases). CDR3 region: CASSDQGWQPQHF. CDR3 bases: TGTGCCAGCAGTGATCAGGGGTGGCAGCCCCAGCATTTT.